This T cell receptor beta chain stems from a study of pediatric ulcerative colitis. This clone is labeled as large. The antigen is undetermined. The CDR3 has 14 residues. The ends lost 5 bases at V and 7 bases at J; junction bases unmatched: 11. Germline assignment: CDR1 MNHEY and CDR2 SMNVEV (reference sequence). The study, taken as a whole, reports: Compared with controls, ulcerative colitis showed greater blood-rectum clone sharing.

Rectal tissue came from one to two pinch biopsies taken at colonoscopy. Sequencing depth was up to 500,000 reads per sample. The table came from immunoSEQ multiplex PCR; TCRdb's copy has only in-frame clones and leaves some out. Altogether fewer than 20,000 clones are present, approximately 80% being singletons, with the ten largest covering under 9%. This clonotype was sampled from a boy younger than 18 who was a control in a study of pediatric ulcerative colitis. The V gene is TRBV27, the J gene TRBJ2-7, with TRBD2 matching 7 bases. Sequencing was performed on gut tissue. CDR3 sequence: CASSPLTGGREQYF. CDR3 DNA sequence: TGTGCCAGCAGTCCCCTTACGGGGGGAAGGGAGCAGTACTTC.